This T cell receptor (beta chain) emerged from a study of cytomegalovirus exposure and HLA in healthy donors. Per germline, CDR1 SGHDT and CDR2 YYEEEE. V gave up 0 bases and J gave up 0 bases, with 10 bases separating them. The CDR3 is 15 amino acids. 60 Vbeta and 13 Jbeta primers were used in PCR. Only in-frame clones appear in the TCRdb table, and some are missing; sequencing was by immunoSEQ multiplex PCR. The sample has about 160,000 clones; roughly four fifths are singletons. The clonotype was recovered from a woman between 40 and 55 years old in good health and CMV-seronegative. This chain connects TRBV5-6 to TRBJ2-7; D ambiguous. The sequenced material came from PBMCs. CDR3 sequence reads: CASSLASRSSYEQYF. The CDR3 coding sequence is TGTGCCAGCAGCTTGGCCAGTAGGAGCTCCTACGAGCAGTACTTC. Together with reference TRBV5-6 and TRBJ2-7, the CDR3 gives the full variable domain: DAGVTQSPTHLIKTRGQQVTLRCSPKSGHDTVSWYQQALGQGPQFIFQYYEEEERQRGNFPDRFSGHQFPNYSSELNVNALLLGDSALYLCASSLASRSSYEQYFGPGTRLTVT.